The sequence of this TCR beta chain was determined in a study of response to subunit inactivated influenza vaccine. Findings and limits, study-wide: The authors suggested that every seasonal influenza vaccination recruits few new T cells.

The V gene lost 5 bases and the J gene lost 0 bases, with 11 bases spanning the gap. Germline CDR1 is DFQATT and CDR2 is SNEGSKA (reference sequence). CDR3 size: 14 residues. Comments on this clonotype: Its antigen is currently unknown.

Using its own MiXCR run on the RT-PCR reads, TCRdb lists one record per CDR3 protein. The data contain 600,000 to 850,000 distinct CDR3 sequences, 12% to 15% of them singletons. This TCR was recovered from a man in his fifties or sixties who received an inactivated influenza vaccine. Sequencing was performed on PBMCs from blood, taken 14 to 15 days before vaccination. This chain joins TRBV20-1 and TRBJ2-1; D unclear. CDR3 nucleotide sequence: TGCAGTGCTGGTGGGGTAGGCTCCTACAATGAGCAGTTCTTC. It specifies CSAGGVGSYNEQFF.